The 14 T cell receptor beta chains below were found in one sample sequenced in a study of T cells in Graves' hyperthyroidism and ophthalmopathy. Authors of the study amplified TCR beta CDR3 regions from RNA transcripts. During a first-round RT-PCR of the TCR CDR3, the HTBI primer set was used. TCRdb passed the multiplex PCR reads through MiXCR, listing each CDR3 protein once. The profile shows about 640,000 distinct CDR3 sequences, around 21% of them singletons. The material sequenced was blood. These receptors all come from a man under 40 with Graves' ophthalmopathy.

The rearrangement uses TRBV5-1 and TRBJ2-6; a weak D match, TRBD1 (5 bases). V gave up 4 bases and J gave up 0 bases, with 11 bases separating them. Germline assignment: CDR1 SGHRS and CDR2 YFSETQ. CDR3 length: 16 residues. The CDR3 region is CASSRDSHSGANVLTF. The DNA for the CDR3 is TGCGCCAGCAGCCGAGACAGCCACTCTGGGGCCAACGTCCTGACTTTC.

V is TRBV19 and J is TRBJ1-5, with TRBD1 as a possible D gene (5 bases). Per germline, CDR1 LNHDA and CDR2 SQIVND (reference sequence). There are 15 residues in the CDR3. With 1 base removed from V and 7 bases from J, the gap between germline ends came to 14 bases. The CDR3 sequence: CASSIGAGYRQPQHF. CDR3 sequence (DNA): TGTGCCAGTAGTATAGGGGCAGGGTATCGCCAGCCCCAGCATTTT.

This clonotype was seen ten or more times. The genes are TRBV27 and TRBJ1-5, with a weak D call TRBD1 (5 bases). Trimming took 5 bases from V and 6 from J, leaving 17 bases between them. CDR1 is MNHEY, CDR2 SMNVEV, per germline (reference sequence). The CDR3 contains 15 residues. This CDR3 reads CASSTSLGVGQPQHF. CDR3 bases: TGTGCCAGCAGTACGTCTTTGGGGGTCGGTCAGCCCCAGCATTTT.

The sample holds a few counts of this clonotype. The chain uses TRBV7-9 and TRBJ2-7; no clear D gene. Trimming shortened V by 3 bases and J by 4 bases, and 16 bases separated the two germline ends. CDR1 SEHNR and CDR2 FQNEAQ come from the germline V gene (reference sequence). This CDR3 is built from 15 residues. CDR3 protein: CASSFGPSHPYEQYF. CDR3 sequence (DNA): TGTGCCAGCAGCTTTGGGCCGTCACATCCTTACGAGCAGTACTTC.

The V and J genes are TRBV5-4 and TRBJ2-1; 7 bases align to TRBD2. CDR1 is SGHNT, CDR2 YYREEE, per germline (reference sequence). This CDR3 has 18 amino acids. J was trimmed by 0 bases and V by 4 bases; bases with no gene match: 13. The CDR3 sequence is CASSRTGTTLFSYNEQFF. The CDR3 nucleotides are TGTGCCAGCAGCCGCACCGGGACTACGCTCTTCTCCTACAATGAGCAGTTCTTC.

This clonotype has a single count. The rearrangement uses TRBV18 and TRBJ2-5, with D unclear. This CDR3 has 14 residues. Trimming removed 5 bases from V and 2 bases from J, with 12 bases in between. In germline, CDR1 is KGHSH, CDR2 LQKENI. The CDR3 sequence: CASSNERPQETQYF. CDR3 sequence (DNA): TGTGCCAGCTCAAACGAACGGCCACAAGAGACCCAGTACTTC.

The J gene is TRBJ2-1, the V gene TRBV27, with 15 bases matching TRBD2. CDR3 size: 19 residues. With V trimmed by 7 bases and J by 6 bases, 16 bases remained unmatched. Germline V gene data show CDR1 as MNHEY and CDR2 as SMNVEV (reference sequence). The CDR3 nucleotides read TGTGCCAGCAAAGGGAGGACAGGGCCGGGACTAGCGGGAGGCAATGAGCAGTTCTTC. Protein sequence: CASKGRTGPGLAGGNEQFF.

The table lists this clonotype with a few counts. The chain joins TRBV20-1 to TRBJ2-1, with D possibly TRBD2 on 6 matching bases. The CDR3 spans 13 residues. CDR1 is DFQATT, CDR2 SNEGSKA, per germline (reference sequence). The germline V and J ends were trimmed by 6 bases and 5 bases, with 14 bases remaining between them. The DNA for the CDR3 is TGCAGTGCCGAAGGAGGGATTAACAATGAGCAGTTCTTC. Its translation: CSAEGGINNEQFF.

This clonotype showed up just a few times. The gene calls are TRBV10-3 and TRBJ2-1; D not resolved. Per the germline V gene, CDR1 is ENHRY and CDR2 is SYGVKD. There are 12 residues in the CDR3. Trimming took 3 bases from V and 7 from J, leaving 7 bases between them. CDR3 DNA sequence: TGTGCCATCAGTGACATGGGGAATGAGCAGTTCTTC. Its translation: CAISDMGNEQFF.

CDR3 nucleotides: TGTGCCAGCAGCTTAGGACCTGACGGGTACAATGAGCAGTTCTTC. Its protein product is CASSLGPDGYNEQFF. This sequence joins TRBV7-3 and TRBJ2-1; D not certain. CDR3 length: 15 residues. Germline CDR1 SGHTA, CDR2 FQGTGA. With 2 bases removed from V and 4 bases from J, the gap between germline ends came to 12 bases.

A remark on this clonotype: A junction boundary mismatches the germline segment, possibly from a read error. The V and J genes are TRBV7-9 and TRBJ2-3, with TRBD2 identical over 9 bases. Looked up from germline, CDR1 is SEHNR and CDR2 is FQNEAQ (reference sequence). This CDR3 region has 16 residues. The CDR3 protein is CASSGRRPRDTGTQYF. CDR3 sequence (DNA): TGTGCCAGTAGCGGGAGAAGGCCCAGGGACACAGGTACGCAGTATTTT.

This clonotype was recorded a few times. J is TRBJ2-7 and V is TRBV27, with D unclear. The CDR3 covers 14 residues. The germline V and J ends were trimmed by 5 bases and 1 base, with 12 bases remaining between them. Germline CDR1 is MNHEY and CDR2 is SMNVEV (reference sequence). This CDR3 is CASSPTRKSYEQYF. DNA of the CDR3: TGTGCCAGCAGTCCTACACGGAAATCCTACGAGCAGTACTTC.

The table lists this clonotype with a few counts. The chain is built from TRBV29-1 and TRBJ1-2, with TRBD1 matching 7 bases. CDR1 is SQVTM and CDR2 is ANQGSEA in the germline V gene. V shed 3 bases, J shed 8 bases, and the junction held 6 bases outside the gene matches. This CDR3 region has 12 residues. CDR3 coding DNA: TGCAGCGTTGATCCAGGGGGAGGCGGCTACACCTTC. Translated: CSVDPGGGGYTF. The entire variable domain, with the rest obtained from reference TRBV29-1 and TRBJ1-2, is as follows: SAVISQKPSRDICQRGTSLTIQCQVDSQVTMMFWYRQQPGQSLTLIATANQGSEATYESGFVIDKFPISRPNLTFSTLTVSNMSPEDSSIYLCSVDPGGGGYTFGSGTRLTVV.

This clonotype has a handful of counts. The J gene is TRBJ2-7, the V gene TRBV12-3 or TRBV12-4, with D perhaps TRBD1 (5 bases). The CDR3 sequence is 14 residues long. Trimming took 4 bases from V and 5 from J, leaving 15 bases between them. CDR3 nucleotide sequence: TGTGCCAGCAGTTCAGGCAGGGTGACCCACGAGCAGTACTTC. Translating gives CASSSGRVTHEQYF.